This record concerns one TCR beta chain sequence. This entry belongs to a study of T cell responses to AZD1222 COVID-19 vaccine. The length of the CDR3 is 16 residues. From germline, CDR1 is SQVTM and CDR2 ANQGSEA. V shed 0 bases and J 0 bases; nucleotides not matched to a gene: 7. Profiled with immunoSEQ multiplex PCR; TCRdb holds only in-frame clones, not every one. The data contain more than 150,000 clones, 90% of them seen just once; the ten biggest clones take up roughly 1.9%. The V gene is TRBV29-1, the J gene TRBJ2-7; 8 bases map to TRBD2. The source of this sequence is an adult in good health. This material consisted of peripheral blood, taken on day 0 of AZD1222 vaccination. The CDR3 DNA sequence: TGCAGCGTTGAAGACGTAGCCGGGACTAGCTCCTACGAGCAGTACTTC. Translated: CSVEDVAGTSSYEQYF.